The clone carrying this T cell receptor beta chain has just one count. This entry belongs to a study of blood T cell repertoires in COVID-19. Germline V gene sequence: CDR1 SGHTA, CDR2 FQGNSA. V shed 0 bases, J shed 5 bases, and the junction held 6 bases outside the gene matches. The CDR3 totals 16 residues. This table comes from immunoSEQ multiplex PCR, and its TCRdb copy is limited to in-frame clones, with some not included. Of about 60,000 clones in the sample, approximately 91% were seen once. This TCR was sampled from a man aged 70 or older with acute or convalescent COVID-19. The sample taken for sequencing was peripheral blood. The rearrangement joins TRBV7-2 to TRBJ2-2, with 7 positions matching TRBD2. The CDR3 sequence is CASSLAPGLGTGELFF. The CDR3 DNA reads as TGTGCCAGCAGCTTAGCGCCAGGACTAGGTACCGGGGAGCTGTTTTTT.